A single sample is the source of the 5 T cell receptor beta chains below, sequenced in a study of cytomegalovirus exposure and HLA in healthy donors. The primer mix had 60 Vbeta and 13 Jbeta primers. TCRdb's copy holds only in-frame clones and misses some; the assay was immunoSEQ multiplex PCR. The repertoire holds 110,000 or so clones, with approximately 83% as singletons. Sequences were obtained from PBMCs. Receptors were obtained from a woman aged 18-29 years in good health and CMV-seronegative.

This chain joins TRBV28 and TRBJ1-2, with D possibly being TRBD1 (6 bases). The CDR3 is 13 amino acids. CDR1 MDHEN and CDR2 SYDVKM come from the germline V gene. V dropped 2 bases and J dropped 3 bases, with 7 bases sitting between them. The CDR3 here is CASSLPGDYGYTF. The CDR3, as DNA: TGTGCCAGCAGTTTACCAGGGGACTATGGCTACACCTTC.

This sequence joins TRBV15 and TRBJ1-5, with D perhaps TRBD1 (6 bases). CDR1 and CDR2 (germline): LNHNV, YYDKDF (reference sequence). The CDR3 loop spans 14 amino acids. The V and J ends lost 3 bases and 5 bases respectively, with 11 bases between them. CDR3 loop: CATSREQGYQPQHF. The CDR3 DNA reads as TGTGCCACCAGCAGGGAACAGGGTTATCAGCCCCAGCATTTT. The complete variable domain, with remaining parts taken from reference TRBV15 and TRBJ1-5, reads DAMVIQNPRYQVTQFGKPVTLSCSQTLNHNVMYWYQQKSSQAPKLLFHYYDKDFNNEADTPDNFQSRRPNTSFCFLDIRSPGLGDTAMYLCATSREQGYQPQHFGDGTRLSIL.

The V and J genes are TRBV9 and TRBJ1-1; 9 nucleotides match TRBD1. V was clipped by 3 bases and J by 10 bases; unmatched bases: 10. The CDR3 runs 14 residues. The germline V gene has CDR1 SGDLS and CDR2 YYNGEE. The CDR3 loop is CASSGTTGGEGAFF. The DNA of the CDR3 is TGTGCCAGCAGCGGAACAACAGGGGGCGAAGGAGCTTTCTTT.

The chain links TRBV5-1 to TRBJ2-1, with TRBD1 matching over 7 bases. CDR3 length: 15 residues. Per the germline V gene, CDR1 is SGHRS and CDR2 is YFSETQ. V shed 0 bases, J shed 4 bases, and the junction held 4 bases outside the gene matches. CDR3 coding DNA: TGCGCCAGCAGCTTGGAAGGGACAGCATACAATGAGCAGTTCTTC. Translation gives CASSLEGTAYNEQFF.

This chain connects TRBV4-3 to TRBJ2-2; 8 nucleotides agree with TRBD2. Germline trimming cut 3 bases from V and 2 bases from J; bases unmatched to any gene: 2. This CDR3 spans 15 amino acids. The V gene's germline CDR1 is LGHNA and CDR2 YSLEER. The CDR3 nucleotides are TGCGCCAGCAGCCATACTAGCGGTAACACCGGGGAGCTGTTTTTT. This translates into CASSHTSGNTGELFF.